One sample yielded the 30 T cell receptor beta chains listed below, sequenced in a study of T cells in Graves' hyperthyroidism and ophthalmopathy. RNA transcripts served as the template for amplifying TCR beta CDR3 regions. The primer set for the first-round RT-PCR of the TCR CDR3 was HTBI. TCRdb redid the calling of the multiplex PCR reads with MiXCR, one entry per CDR3 protein. Found here are about 350,000 distinct CDR3 sequences, roughly 15% of them singletons; the top ten hold approximately 35%. The source material was blood. All receptors come from a woman between 35 and 50 years old with Graves' ophthalmopathy.

This clonotype has more than one count but fewer than ten. V gene TRBV19 combines with J gene TRBJ1-4; no firm D call. The length of the CDR3 is 16 residues. V lost 5 bases and J 0 bases, leaving 13 bases between the germline ends. CDR1 and CDR2 (germline): LNHDA, SQIVND (reference sequence). The CDR3 sequence: CASSSRQAPTNEKLFF. The CDR3 DNA follows: TGTGCCAGTAGTTCCCGCCAGGCCCCAACTAATGAAAAACTGTTTTTT.

The sample holds a few counts of this clonotype. The chain couples TRBV11-3 to TRBJ2-6; TRBD2 aligns across 7 bases. V trimming: 2 bases; J trimming: 4 bases; junction bases outside the gene matches: 5. Germline assignment: CDR1 SGHNT and CDR2 YENEEA. The CDR3 has 16 amino acids. This CDR3 is CASSLLRGSGANVLTF. CDR3 DNA: TGTGCCAGCAGCTTACTGCGGGGGTCAGGGGCCAACGTCCTGACTTTC. Based on the CDR3 plus reference TRBV11-3 and TRBJ2-6, the full variable domain is EAGVVQSPRYKIIEKKQPVAFWCNPISGHNTLYWYLQNLGQGPELLIRYENEEAVDDSQLPKDRFSAERLKGVDSTLKIQPAELGDSAVYLCASSLLRGSGANVLTFGAGSRLTVL.

This clonotype was seen a handful of times. The chain joins TRBV5-1 to TRBJ1-2, with D uncertain. The CDR3 runs 14 residues. Germline V gives CDR1 SGHRS, CDR2 YFSETQ. Trimming took off 0 bases at V and 4 bases at J, with 10 bases between the two ends. The DNA of the CDR3 is TGCGCCAGCAGCTTGGAGTCGGGGTTCTATGGCTACACCTTC. The encoded protein is CASSLESGFYGYTF.

Many counts were recorded for this clonotype. The V and J genes are TRBV6-1 and TRBJ2-1; 15 nucleotides align to TRBD2. V gave up 6 bases and J gave up 3 bases; unmatched junction bases: 6. The CDR3 consists of 17 residues. Per germline, CDR1 MNHNS and CDR2 SASEGT. CDR3 nucleotide sequence: TGTGCCAGCAGGCGGACTAGCGGGAGGGTTAGCTACAATGAGCAGTTCTTC. This sequence encodes CASRRTSGRVSYNEQFF.

This rearrangement joins TRBV7-8 to TRBJ2-2; the D is unclear. The V end was cut by 2 bases, the J end by 2 bases, with 6 bases between. The CDR3 is 14 amino acids. CDR1 and CDR2 (germline): SGHVS, FQNEAQ. As DNA, the CDR3 is TGTGCCAGCAGCTTACTCCTAAACACCGGGGAGCTGTTTTTT. It encodes CASSLLLNTGELFF.

This clonotype was seen ten or more times. At one end, the junction sequence differs from germline, possibly due to a read error. This chain joins TRBV20-1 and TRBJ2-1, with TRBD2 identical over 14 bases. CDR3 size: 15 residues. The germline CDR1 and CDR2 sequences are DFQATT and SNEGSKA (reference sequence). Written as DNA, the CDR3 is TGCAGTGTTAGACTAGCGGGAGGGCCCTACAATGAGCAGTTCTTC. Protein sequence: CSVRLAGGPYNEQFF.

The sample holds many counts of this clonotype. This chain joins TRBV7-9 and TRBJ1-2; D remains ambiguous. V lost 1 base and J 4 bases, leaving 13 bases between the germline ends. This CDR3 spans 15 amino acids. Germline V gene sequence: CDR1 SEHNR, CDR2 FQNEAQ (reference sequence). The CDR3 sequence: CASSLVAQSLYGYTF. CDR3 in DNA: TGTGCCAGCAGCTTAGTCGCGCAGTCACTCTATGGCTACACCTTC.

V gene TRBV10-3 combines with J gene TRBJ2-7; D uncertain. Deletions cut 3 bases from V and 6 bases from J, with 6 bases between. CDR1 is ENHRY, CDR2 SYGVKD, per germline. The CDR3 has 11 amino acids. CDR3 residues: CAISESGEQYF. DNA for the CDR3: TGTGCCATCAGTGAAAGTGGCGAGCAGTACTTC.

This clonotype was detected only a few times. The rearrangement uses TRBV7-2 and TRBJ2-1, with D maybe TRBD1 (6 bases). CDR1 is SGHTA and CDR2 is FQGNSA in the germline V gene. The length of the CDR3 is 15 residues. Deletions cut 5 bases from V and 4 bases from J, with 15 bases between. CDR3 amino acids: CASSPFGQTYNEQFF. The CDR3 DNA reads TGTGCCAGCAGCCCATTCGGACAGACTTACAATGAGCAGTTCTTC.

This clonotype was detected ten times or more. The chain uses TRBV6-1 and TRBJ1-1, with D possibly matching TRBD1 (6 bases). The CDR3 runs to 13 residues. The germline gives CDR1 MNHNS, CDR2 SASEGT. The V end lost 6 bases, the J end lost 1 base, and 9 bases lay between the germline ends. CDR3 loop: CASSGQSNTEAFF. The CDR3 DNA sequence: TGTGCCAGCAGCGGACAGTCGAACACTGAAGCTTTCTTT.

This clonotype came up a few times. V usage is TRBV19 and J usage is TRBJ1-3; D not resolved. Trimming took off 3 bases at V and 1 base at J, with 7 bases between the two ends. CDR3 length: 14 amino acids. The germline V gene has CDR1 LNHDA and CDR2 SQIVND (reference sequence). The DNA of the CDR3 is TGTGCCAGTAGTATGATGAGGTCTGGAAACACCATATATTTT. Encoded protein: CASSMMRSGNTIYF.

This clonotype was recorded many times. The rearrangement links TRBV12-3 or TRBV12-4 to TRBJ2-7, with D possibly being TRBD1 (6 bases). CDR3 length equals 14 residues. The germline V and J ends were trimmed by 3 bases and 2 bases, with 11 bases remaining between them. The CDR3 bases are TGTGCCAGCAGTTTCCAGGGGACAACCTACGAGCAGTACTTC. Translation: CASSFQGTTYEQYF.

This clonotype has more than one count but fewer than ten. This chain joins TRBV27 and TRBJ2-5; D remains ambiguous. Germline CDR1 reads MNHEY; CDR2 reads SMNVEV (reference sequence). This CDR3 is 12 amino acids long. V lost 6 bases, J lost 3 bases, and 8 bases lay in between. CDR3 coding DNA: TGTGCCAGCAGGGGGAATAAAGAGACCCAGTACTTC. This gives the protein CASRGNKETQYF.

This clonotype has more than one count but fewer than ten. Compared with germline, one end of the junction differs, possibly owing to a read error. The chain couples TRBV6-1 to TRBJ2-3; D may be TRBD1 (6 bases). This CDR3 comprises 13 residues. The V gene's germline CDR1 is MNHNS and CDR2 SASEGT. The CDR3 sequence is CASGESGQGTQYF. CDR3 nucleotide sequence: TGTGCCAGCGGTGAAAGTGGGCAGGGGACGCAGTATTTT.

V and J are TRBV20-1 and TRBJ2-5; 7 positions match TRBD2. Germline V gene sequence: CDR1 DFQATT, CDR2 SNEGSKA (reference sequence). The CDR3 loop spans 15 amino acids. The J segment lost 3 bases and the V segment lost 6 bases, leaving 13 bases of the junction unmatched. CDR3 bases: TGCAGTGCCCTTCCAAGGGAGGGTTGGGAAGAGACCCAGTACTTC. This encodes CSALPREGWEETQYF.

In its sample, this clonotype was seen many times. The chain joins TRBV6-1 to TRBJ2-4; 8 bases line up with TRBD2. CDR1 is MNHNS and CDR2 is SASEGT in the germline V gene. The ends lost 3 bases at V and 3 bases at J; junction bases unmatched: 4. The CDR3 runs to 15 residues. CDR3 coding DNA: TGTGCCAGCAGTGAGGGGACTAGAGGCAAAAACATTCAGTACTTC. Translation: CASSEGTRGKNIQYF.

As to this clonotype: This clone may be a read error of a much larger clone one base away. The chain uses TRBV11-2 and TRBJ2-1, with D perhaps matching TRBD1 or TRBD2 (5 bases each). Germline CDR1 SGHAT, CDR2 FQNNGV. This CDR3 region has 15 residues. This CDR3 is CASSSLRGNYNEQSF. The CDR3 DNA reads TGTGCCAGCAGCTCCCTGAGGGGCAACTACAATGAGCAGTCCTTC.

Ten or more counts support this clonotype. The chain combines TRBV28 with TRBJ2-7, with 9 bases aligning to TRBD1. Looked up from germline, CDR1 is MDHEN and CDR2 is SYDVKM. This CDR3 region has 20 residues. Unmatched junction bases numbered 20, after V lost 2 bases and J lost 3 bases. CDR3 region: CASSLPGAGTGLSFFYEQYF. CDR3 DNA sequence: TGTGCCAGCAGTTTACCGGGAGCCGGGACAGGGTTAAGTTTTTTCTACGAGCAGTACTTC.

This clonotype turned up a few times. The chain joins TRBV29-1 to TRBJ2-1; possibly TRBD1 for D (5 bases). The CDR3 extends over 13 amino acids. The germline V gene has CDR1 SQVTM and CDR2 ANQGSEA. Trimming took 4 bases from V and 5 from J, leaving 12 bases between them. The CDR3 DNA reads as TGCAGCGTTGGTATCAGGGTCGACAATGAGCAGTTCTTC. It encodes CSVGIRVDNEQFF.

The table lists this clonotype with many counts. The chain recombines TRBV7-9 with TRBJ2-6, with 7 bases matching TRBD1. V was pared by 5 bases and J by 0 bases, with 10 bases of the junction left unmatched. CDR1 and CDR2 (germline): SEHNR, FQNEAQ (reference sequence). The CDR3 is made up of 18 amino acids. The CDR3 DNA is TGTGCCAGCAGCAGGGGCGGACAGGCAAACTCTGGGGCCAACGTCCTGACTTTC. Translating gives CASSRGGQANSGANVLTF.

This clonotype occurred a few times. This chain connects TRBV19 to TRBJ1-5; the D gene is possibly TRBD1 (6 bases). The germline gives CDR1 LNHDA, CDR2 SQIVND (reference sequence). Trimming took 6 bases from V and 7 from J, leaving 16 bases between them. The CDR3 consists of 14 residues. For the CDR3, the DNA is TGTGCCAGTAGACAAGGGGGGGGCGGCCAGCCCCAGCATTTT. The encoded protein is CASRQGGGGQPQHF.

This clonotype was detected ten times or more. This chain uses TRBV5-5 with TRBJ1-4; D unclear. Germline V CDR1 and CDR2: SGHKS, YYEKEE (reference sequence). Trimming took 0 bases from V and 5 from J, leaving 14 bases between them. CDR3 length: 16 amino acids. DNA for the CDR3: TGTGCCAGCAGCTTGGCGGCCGGTGGAGGAAATGAAAAACTGTTTTTT. It specifies CASSLAAGGGNEKLFF.

This clonotype showed up just a few times. The chain uses TRBV20-1 and TRBJ2-2; a weak D match, TRBD2 (6 bases). The CDR3 is made up of 14 amino acids. Between the trimmed V and J ends, which lost 1 base and 3 bases, there was a span of 9 bases. Germline assignment: CDR1 DFQATT and CDR2 SNEGSKA (reference sequence). This CDR3 is CSARAGADTGELFF. CDR3 DNA: TGCAGTGCTAGAGCGGGAGCGGACACCGGGGAGCTGTTTTTT.

The V call is TRBV11-2, the J call TRBJ1-6; no firm D call. The CDR3 contains 13 residues. Germline V gene sequence: CDR1 SGHAT, CDR2 FQNNGV. The V end lost 5 bases, the J end lost 10 bases, and 12 bases lay between the germline ends. CDR3 protein: CASSQGGYSPLHF. Here the CDR3 DNA reads TGTGCCAGCAGCCAAGGAGGGTACTCACCCCTCCACTTT.

This clonotype was seen more than once but under ten times. Being one base from a much bigger clone, this may be a read error. The conserved final phenylalanine or tryptophan is absent from the CDR3, which likely points to a read error. The chain combines TRBV2 with TRBJ2-1, with D unresolved. The germline gives CDR1 SNHLY, CDR2 FYNNEI. The CDR3 contains 15 residues. V was pared by 1 base and J by 0 bases, with 7 bases between. The CDR3 bases are TGTGCCAGCAGTGAAGGGCAGAGCTCCTACAATGAGCAGTTCGTC. Protein: CASSEGQSSYNEQFV.

This clonotype was found many times. V usage is TRBV10-3 and J usage is TRBJ1-1; a possible D gene is TRBD1 (5 bases). Between the trimmed V and J ends, which lost 10 bases and 5 bases, there was a span of 14 bases. CDR3 length: 12 residues. In germline, CDR1 is ENHRY, CDR2 SYGVKD. Here the CDR3 reads CATLGGRTEAFF. CDR3 bases: TGTGCCACACTGGGGGGGAGGACTGAAGCTTTCTTT.

This clonotype was observed many times. This chain links TRBV12-3 or TRBV12-4 with TRBJ2-4; 9 nucleotides agree with TRBD2. This CDR3 contains 15 residues. The J segment lost 8 bases and the V segment lost 2 bases, leaving 7 bases of the junction unmatched. DNA for the CDR3: TGTGCCAGCAGTTTATGGTTAGCGGGAGATGACATTCAGTACTTC. It is translated as CASSLWLAGDDIQYF.

This clonotype has ten or more counts. J is TRBJ2-1 and V is TRBV6-2 or TRBV6-3, with no clear D. In germline, CDR1 is MNHEY, CDR2 SVGEGT. This CDR3 has 18 residues. Trimming left V 3 bases short and J 1 base short, with 19 bases between. CDR3 in amino acids: CASSYKVPAKFSYNEQFF. The CDR3, as DNA: TGTGCCAGCAGTTATAAGGTCCCGGCCAAATTTTCCTACAATGAGCAGTTCTTC.

This clonotype was seen ten or more times. The V and J genes are TRBV27 and TRBJ2-7; D gene uncertain. CDR1 and CDR2 (germline): MNHEY, SMNVEV (reference sequence). Trimming removed 5 bases at V and 6 bases at J, with 26 bases between. This CDR3 region has 17 residues. DNA of the CDR3: TGTGCCAGCAGTAGATCGGACGGATCAACTACGTGGTCCGAGCAGTACTTC. It yields the protein CASSRSDGSTTWSEQYF.

This clonotype showed up many times. This chain uses TRBV7-2 with TRBJ2-7; a possible D gene is TRBD2 (6 bases). Between the trimmed V and J ends, which lost 5 bases and 4 bases, there was a span of 15 bases. Germline loops: CDR1 SGHTA, CDR2 FQGNSA. The CDR3 totals 14 residues. CDR3 bases: TGTGCCAGCAGCGTGAGACTAGGTTATTACGAGCAGTACTTC. It yields the protein CASSVRLGYYEQYF.